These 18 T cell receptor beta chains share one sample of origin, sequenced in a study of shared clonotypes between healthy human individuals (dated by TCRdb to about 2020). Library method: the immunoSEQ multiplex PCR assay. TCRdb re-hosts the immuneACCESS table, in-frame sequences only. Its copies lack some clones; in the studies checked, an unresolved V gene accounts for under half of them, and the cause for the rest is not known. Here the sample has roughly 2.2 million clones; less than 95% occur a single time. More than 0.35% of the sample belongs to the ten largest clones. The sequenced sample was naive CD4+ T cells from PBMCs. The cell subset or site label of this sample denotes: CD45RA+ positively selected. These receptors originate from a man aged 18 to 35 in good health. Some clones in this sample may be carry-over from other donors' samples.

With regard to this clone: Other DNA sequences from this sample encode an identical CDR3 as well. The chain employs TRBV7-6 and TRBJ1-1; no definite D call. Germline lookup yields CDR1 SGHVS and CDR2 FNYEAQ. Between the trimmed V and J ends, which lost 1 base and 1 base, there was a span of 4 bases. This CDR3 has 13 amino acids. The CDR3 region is CASSLERNTEAFF. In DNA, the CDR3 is TGTGCCAGCAGCTTAGAGCGGAACACTGAAGCTTTCTTT. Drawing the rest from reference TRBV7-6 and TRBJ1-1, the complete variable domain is GAGVSQSPRYKVTKRGQDVALRCDPISGHVSLYWYRQALGQGPEFLTYFNYEAQQDKSGLPNDRFSAERPEGSISTLTIQRTEQRDSAMYRCASSLERNTEAFFGQGTRLTVV.

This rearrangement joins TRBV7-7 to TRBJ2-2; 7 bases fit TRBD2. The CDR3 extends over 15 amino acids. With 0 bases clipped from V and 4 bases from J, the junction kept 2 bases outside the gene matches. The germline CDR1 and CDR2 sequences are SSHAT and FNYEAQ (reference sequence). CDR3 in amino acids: CASSLAGGSTGELFF. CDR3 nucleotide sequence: TGTGCCAGCAGCTTAGCGGGAGGGAGCACCGGGGAGCTGTTTTTT. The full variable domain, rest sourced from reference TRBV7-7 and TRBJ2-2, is GAGVSQSPRYKVTKRGQDVTLRCDPISSHATLYWYQQALGQGPEFLTYFNYEAQPDKSGLPSDRFSAERPEGSISTLTIQRTEQRDSAMYRCASSLAGGSTGELFFGEGSRLTVL.

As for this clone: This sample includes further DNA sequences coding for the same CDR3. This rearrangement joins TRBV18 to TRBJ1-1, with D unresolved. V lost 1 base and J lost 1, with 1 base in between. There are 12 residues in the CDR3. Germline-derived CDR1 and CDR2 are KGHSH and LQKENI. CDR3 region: CASSPRNTEAFF. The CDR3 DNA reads TGTGCCAGCTCACCACGGAACACTGAAGCTTTCTTT.

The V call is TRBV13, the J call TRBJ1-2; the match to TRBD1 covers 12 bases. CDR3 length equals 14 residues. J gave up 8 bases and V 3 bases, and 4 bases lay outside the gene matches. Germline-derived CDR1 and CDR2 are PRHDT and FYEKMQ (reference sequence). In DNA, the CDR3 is TGTGCCAGCAGCTTTGGGGACAGGGGGCAAGGCTACACCTTC. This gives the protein CASSFGDRGQGYTF.

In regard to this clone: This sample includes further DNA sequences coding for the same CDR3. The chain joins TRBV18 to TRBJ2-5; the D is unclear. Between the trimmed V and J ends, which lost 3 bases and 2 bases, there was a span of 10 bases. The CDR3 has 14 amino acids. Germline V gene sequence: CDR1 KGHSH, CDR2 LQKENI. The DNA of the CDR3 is TGTGCCAGCTCACCTGGTCTCGGGCAAGAGACCCAGTACTTC. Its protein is CASSPGLGQETQYF.

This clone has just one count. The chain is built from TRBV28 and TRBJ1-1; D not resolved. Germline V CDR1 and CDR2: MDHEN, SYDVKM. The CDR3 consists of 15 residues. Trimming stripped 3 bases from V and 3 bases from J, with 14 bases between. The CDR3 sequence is CASSFGTLGDTEAFF. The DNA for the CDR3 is TGTGCCAGCAGTTTCGGCACCCTAGGAGACACTGAAGCTTTCTTT.

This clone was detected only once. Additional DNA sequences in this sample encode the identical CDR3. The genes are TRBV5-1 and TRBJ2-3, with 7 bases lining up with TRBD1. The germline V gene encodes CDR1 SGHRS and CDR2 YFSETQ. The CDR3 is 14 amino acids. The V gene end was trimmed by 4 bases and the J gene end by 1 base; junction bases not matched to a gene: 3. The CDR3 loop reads CASSVGQGTDTQYF. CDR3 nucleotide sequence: TGCGCCAGCAGCGTAGGACAGGGCACAGATACGCAGTATTTT.

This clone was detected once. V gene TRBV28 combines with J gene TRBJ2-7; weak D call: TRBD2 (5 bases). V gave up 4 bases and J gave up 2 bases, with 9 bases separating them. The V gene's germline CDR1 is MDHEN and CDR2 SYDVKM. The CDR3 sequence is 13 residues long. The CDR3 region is CASSWAGAYEQYF. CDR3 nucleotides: TGTGCCAGCAGTTGGGCCGGGGCCTACGAGCAGTACTTC. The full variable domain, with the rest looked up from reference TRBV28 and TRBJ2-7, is DVKVTQSSRYLVKRTGEKVFLECVQDMDHENMFWYRQDPGLGLRLIYFSYDVKMKEKGDIPEGYSVSREKKERFSLILESASTNQTSMYLCASSWAGAYEQYFGPGTRLTVT.

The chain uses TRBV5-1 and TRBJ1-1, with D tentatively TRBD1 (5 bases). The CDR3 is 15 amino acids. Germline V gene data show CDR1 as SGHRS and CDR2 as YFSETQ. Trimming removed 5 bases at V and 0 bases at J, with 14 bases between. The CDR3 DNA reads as TGCGCCAGCAGACCGAAGACAGACATGAACACTGAAGCTTTCTTT. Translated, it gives CASRPKTDMNTEAFF.

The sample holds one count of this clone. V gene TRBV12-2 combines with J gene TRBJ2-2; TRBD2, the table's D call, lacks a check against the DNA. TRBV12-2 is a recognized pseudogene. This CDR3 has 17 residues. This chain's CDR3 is CASRPLGDYTNTGELFF. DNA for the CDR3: TGTGCAAGTCGCCCCTTGGGCGACTATACGAACACCGGGGAGCTGTTTTTT.

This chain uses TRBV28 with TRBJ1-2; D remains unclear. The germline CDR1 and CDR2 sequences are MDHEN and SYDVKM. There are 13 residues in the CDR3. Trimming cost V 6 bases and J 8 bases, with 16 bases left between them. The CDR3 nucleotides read TGTGCCAGCAGGCTCCCGACGGCGGGAGGCTACACCTTC. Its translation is CASRLPTAGGYTF.

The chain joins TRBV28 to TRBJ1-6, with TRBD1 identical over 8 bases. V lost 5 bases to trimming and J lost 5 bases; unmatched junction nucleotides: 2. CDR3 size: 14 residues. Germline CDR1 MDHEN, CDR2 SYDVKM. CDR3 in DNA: TGTGCCAGCAGTCGGGGACAGGATAATTCACCCCTCCACTTT. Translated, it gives CASSRGQDNSPLHF. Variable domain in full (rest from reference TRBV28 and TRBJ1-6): DVKVTQSSRYLVKRTGEKVFLECVQDMDHENMFWYRQDPGLGLRLIYFSYDVKMKEKGDIPEGYSVSREKKERFSLILESASTNQTSMYLCASSRGQDNSPLHFGNGTRLTVT.

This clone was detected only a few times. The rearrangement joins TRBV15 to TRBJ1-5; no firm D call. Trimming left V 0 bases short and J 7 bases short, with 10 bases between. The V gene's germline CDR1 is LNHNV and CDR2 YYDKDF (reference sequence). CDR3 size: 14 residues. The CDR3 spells CATSRDIINQPQHF. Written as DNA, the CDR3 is TGTGCCACCAGCAGAGATATTATCAACCAGCCCCAGCATTTT.

The CDR3 nucleotides are TGTGCCAGCAGTTTATTGGGCGGGAGGGGGGCGGATACGCAGTATTTT. Residues: CASSLLGGRGADTQYF. The V call is TRBV28, the J call TRBJ2-3, with TRBD2 matching over 9 bases. The length of the CDR3 is 16 residues. V lost 1 base to trimming and J lost 6 bases; unmatched junction nucleotides: 8. Germline CDR1 and CDR2: MDHEN and SYDVKM.

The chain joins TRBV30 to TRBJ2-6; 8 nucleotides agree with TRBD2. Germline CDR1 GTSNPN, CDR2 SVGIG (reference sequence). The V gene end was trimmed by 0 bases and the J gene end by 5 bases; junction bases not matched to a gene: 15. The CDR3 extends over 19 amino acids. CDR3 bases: TGTGCCTGGAGTGTAGGCGGGGGGCCCTTATCGGTCTGGGCCAACGTCCTGACTTTC. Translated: CAWSVGGGPLSVWANVLTF.

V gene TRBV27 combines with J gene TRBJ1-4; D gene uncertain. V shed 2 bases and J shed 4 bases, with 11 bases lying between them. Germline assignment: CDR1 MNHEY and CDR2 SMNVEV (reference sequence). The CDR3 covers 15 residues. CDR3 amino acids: CASSLGHSLNEKLFF. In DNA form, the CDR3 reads TGTGCCAGCAGTTTAGGCCACAGTCTTAATGAAAAACTGTTTTTT.

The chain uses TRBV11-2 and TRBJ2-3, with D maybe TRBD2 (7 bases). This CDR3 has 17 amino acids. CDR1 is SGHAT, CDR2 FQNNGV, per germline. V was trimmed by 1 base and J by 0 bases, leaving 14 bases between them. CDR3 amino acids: CASSLGFGGHSTDTQYF. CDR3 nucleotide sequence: TGTGCCAGCAGCTTAGGTTTCGGGGGGCATAGCACAGATACGCAGTATTTT.

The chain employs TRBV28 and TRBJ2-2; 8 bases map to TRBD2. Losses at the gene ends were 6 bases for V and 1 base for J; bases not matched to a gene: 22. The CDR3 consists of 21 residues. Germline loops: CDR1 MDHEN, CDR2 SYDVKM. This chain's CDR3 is CASRQRTSRGRLLWNTGELFF. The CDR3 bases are TGTGCCAGCAGGCAAAGGACTAGCCGGGGGAGGTTGTTATGGAACACCGGGGAGCTGTTTTTT. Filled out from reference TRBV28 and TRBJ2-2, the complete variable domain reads DVKVTQSSRYLVKRTGEKVFLECVQDMDHENMFWYRQDPGLGLRLIYFSYDVKMKEKGDIPEGYSVSREKKERFSLILESASTNQTSMYLCASRQRTSRGRLLWNTGELFFGEGSRLTVL.